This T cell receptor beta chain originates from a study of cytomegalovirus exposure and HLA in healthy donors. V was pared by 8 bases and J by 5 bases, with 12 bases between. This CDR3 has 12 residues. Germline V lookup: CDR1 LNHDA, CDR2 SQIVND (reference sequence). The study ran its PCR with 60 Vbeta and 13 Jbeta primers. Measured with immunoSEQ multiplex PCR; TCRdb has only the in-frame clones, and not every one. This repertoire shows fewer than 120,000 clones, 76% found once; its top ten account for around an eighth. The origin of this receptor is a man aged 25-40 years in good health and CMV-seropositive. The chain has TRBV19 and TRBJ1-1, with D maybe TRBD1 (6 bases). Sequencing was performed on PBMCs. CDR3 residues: CASGGQRTEAFF. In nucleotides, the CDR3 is TGTGCCAGTGGTGGACAGAGGACTGAAGCTTTCTTT. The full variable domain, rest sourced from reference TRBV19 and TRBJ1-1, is DGGITQSPKYLFRKEGQNVTLSCEQNLNHDAMYWYRQDPGQGLRLIYYSQIVNDFQKGDIAEGYSVSREKKESFPLTVTSAQKNPTAFYLCASGGQRTEAFFGQGTRLTVV.